Each of the 23 T cell receptor beta chains below was sequenced from the same sample in a study of T cell responses to AZD1222 COVID-19 vaccine. Assay used: immunoSEQ multiplex PCR; TCRdb lists only in-frame clones, some missing. Of 150,000 to 160,000 clones in the sample, around nine tenths are singletons; the top ten hold around 1.9%. Specimen: peripheral blood, collected on day 0 of AZD1222 vaccination. These TCRs come from an adult in good health.

The rearrangement uses TRBV29-1 and TRBJ2-1; the D gene could be TRBD1 or TRBD2 (5 bases each). The CDR3 runs 15 residues. V was trimmed by 7 bases and J by 0 bases, leaving 16 bases between them. The germline V gene has CDR1 SQVTM and CDR2 ANQGSEA. The CDR3 spells CSGRGGSSSYNEQFF. CDR3 in DNA: TGCAGCGGCCGGGGCGGGTCCTCCTCCTACAATGAGCAGTTCTTC.

This sequence joins TRBV7-9 and TRBJ2-7, with 7 nucleotides matching TRBD2. After removal of 5 bases from V and 4 bases from J, the junction contained 11 bases not matched to a gene. The CDR3 is 15 amino acids. Per the germline V gene, CDR1 is SEHNR and CDR2 is FQNEAQ (reference sequence). The CDR3 here is CASSPWGGGPYEQYF. In DNA form, the CDR3 reads TGTGCCAGCAGCCCCTGGGGGGGAGGGCCTTACGAGCAGTACTTC.

The genes are TRBV20-1 and TRBJ2-3; D might be TRBD1 (5 bases). CDR1 is DFQATT and CDR2 is SNEGSKA in the germline V gene (reference sequence). V lost 3 bases and J lost 1, with 8 bases in between. The CDR3 extends over 13 amino acids. The DNA for the CDR3 is TGCAGTGCTAGTGGGGCCCGCACAGATACGCAGTATTTT. Its protein is CSASGARTDTQYF.

The table lists this clone with a count of one. J is TRBJ1-1 and V is TRBV7-9; a possible D gene is TRBD1 (5 bases). Trimming removed 3 bases at V and 1 base at J, with 21 bases between. The CDR3 sequence is 18 residues long. CDR1 and CDR2 from the germline V gene are SEHNR and FQNEAQ (reference sequence). The CDR3: CASSFSVGGVSENTEAFF. In DNA form, the CDR3 reads TGTGCCAGCAGCTTTTCCGTGGGAGGGGTGAGTGAGAACACTGAAGCTTTCTTT.

The rearrangement joins TRBV12-3 or TRBV12-4 to TRBJ1-5; D is unclear. Between the trimmed V and J ends, which lost 3 bases and 2 bases, there was a span of 2 bases. The CDR3 is made up of 12 amino acids. The CDR3: CASSFGNQPQHF. The CDR3 DNA reads as TGTGCCAGCAGTTTCGGCAATCAGCCCCAGCATTTT.

The chain employs TRBV12-3 or TRBV12-4 and TRBJ2-1; weak D call: TRBD1 (5 bases). The CDR3 contains 13 residues. Trimming took off 3 bases at V and 10 bases at J, with 13 bases between the two ends. The CDR3 reads CASSFTSQGEQFF. The CDR3 coding sequence is TGTGCCAGCAGTTTTACAAGCCAGGGAGAGCAGTTCTTC.

This rearrangement joins TRBV19 to TRBJ1-1; possibly TRBD1 for D (6 bases). The length of the CDR3 is 17 residues. Trimming took off 6 bases at V and 1 base at J, with 21 bases between the two ends. The germline V gene encodes CDR1 LNHDA and CDR2 SQIVND (reference sequence). The CDR3 sequence: CASRTPQGWAGNTEAFF. The CDR3 nucleotides are TGTGCCAGTAGGACGCCCCAGGGGTGGGCTGGGAACACTGAAGCTTTCTTT.

CDR3 residues: CAISGGDRGNTEAFF. Written as DNA, the CDR3 is TGTGCCATCAGTGGAGGGGACAGGGGGAACACTGAAGCTTTCTTT. This chain uses TRBV10-3 with TRBJ1-1; 10 positions match TRBD1. This CDR3 is 15 amino acids long. From germline, CDR1 is ENHRY and CDR2 SYGVKD. Trimming took 4 bases from V and 1 from J; bases not matched to a gene: 3.

The chain has TRBV27 and TRBJ2-3, with 9 nucleotides matching TRBD1. Looked up from germline, CDR1 is MNHEY and CDR2 is SMNVEV (reference sequence). The V and J ends lost 4 bases and 2 bases, in that order; junction bases with no gene match: 7. The CDR3 consists of 16 residues. CDR3 coding DNA: TGTGCCAGCAGTTCAAGACAGGGGGATTTCACAGATACGCAGTATTTT. Translating gives CASSSRQGDFTDTQYF.

The chain links TRBV11-3 to TRBJ2-5; TRBD1 is a possible D gene (5 bases). CDR3 length equals 15 residues. The germline V gene has CDR1 SGHNT and CDR2 YENEEA. V was shortened by 0 bases and J by 3 bases, with 11 bases between the two germline ends. In DNA, the CDR3 is TGTGCCAGCAGCTTAGATGGGGCAGCTGAAGAGACCCAGTACTTC. This codes for CASSLDGAAEETQYF.

The chain combines TRBV2 with TRBJ2-1; 8 bases map to TRBD1. The CDR3 contains 13 residues. The V gene end was trimmed by 3 bases and the J gene end by 10 bases; junction bases not matched to a gene: 5. CDR1 is SNHLY, CDR2 FYNNEI, per germline. The CDR3 nucleotides are TGTGCCAGCAGTGACTGGACAGGGCAAGAGCAGTTCTTC. Amino acid sequence: CASSDWTGQEQFF.

The chain combines TRBV27 with TRBJ1-4; a weak D match, TRBD1 (6 bases). Germline CDR1 MNHEY, CDR2 SMNVEV (reference sequence). Trimming removed 5 bases from V and 8 bases from J, with 12 bases in between. This CDR3 spans 13 amino acids. CDR3 region: CASSRTGSEKLFF. In DNA, the CDR3 is TGTGCCAGCAGTCGTACAGGGTCAGAAAAACTGTTTTTT.

The chain is built from TRBV15 and TRBJ2-7; TRBD2 agrees at 15 bases. Per the germline V gene, CDR1 is LNHNV and CDR2 is YYDKDF (reference sequence). The CDR3 covers 18 residues. The J segment lost 2 bases and the V segment lost 3 bases, leaving 8 bases of the junction unmatched. CDR3 in amino acids: CATSSGLAGGPDPYEQYF. The CDR3 nucleotides read TGTGCCACCAGCAGCGGACTAGCGGGAGGGCCGGACCCCTACGAGCAGTACTTC.

The chain couples TRBV27 to TRBJ1-5, with 12 bases matching TRBD1. Germline CDR1 and CDR2: MNHEY and SMNVEV (reference sequence). The CDR3 consists of 18 residues. The junction had 11 bases not matched to a gene; V was cut back by 6 bases and J by 2 bases. CDR3 sequence reads: CASRLSGTGGWGNQPQHF. CDR3 DNA: TGTGCCAGCAGACTATCCGGGACAGGGGGCTGGGGCAATCAGCCCCAGCATTTT.

The chain has TRBV6-2 or TRBV6-3 and TRBJ1-5; D is unclear. This CDR3 has 12 residues. The ends were cut back, 2 bases at V and 7 bases at J, with 6 bases in the middle. Germline V gene data show CDR1 as MNHEY and CDR2 as SVGEGT. CDR3 sequence: CASSYGWQPQHF. CDR3 nucleotide sequence: TGTGCCAGCAGTTACGGTTGGCAGCCCCAGCATTTT.

This clone was found a few times. This chain uses TRBV7-3 with TRBJ2-7, with 10 bases aligning to TRBD1. The trim removed 0 bases at V and 6 bases at J, leaving 5 bases unmatched. Germline CDR1 is SGHTA and CDR2 is FQGTGA. This CDR3 spans 15 amino acids. The CDR3 reads CASSLTGDRGSEQYF. The DNA for the CDR3 is TGTGCCAGCAGCTTAACAGGGGACAGGGGATCCGAGCAGTACTTC.

The rearrangement joins TRBV11-1 to TRBJ2-1; 9 positions match TRBD1. V lost 5 bases, J lost 9 bases, and 14 bases stayed unmatched. The CDR3 is made up of 16 amino acids. Germline V gene sequence: CDR1 SGHAT, CDR2 FQDESV (reference sequence). DNA for the CDR3: TGTGCCAGCAGCATCACAGGGGGCTTCCCCACAACTGAGCAGTTCTTC. It yields the protein CASSITGGFPTTEQFF.

The chain joins TRBV7-9 to TRBJ1-1; D may be TRBD1 (5 bases). V lost 3 bases and J 5 bases, leaving 13 bases between the germline ends. The CDR3 totals 14 residues. Germline V CDR1 and CDR2: SEHNR, FQNEAQ (reference sequence). CDR3 DNA sequence: TGTGCCAGCAGCTTTCGAGGGGCAGGTACTGAAGCTTTCTTT. Translation: CASSFRGAGTEAFF.

The chain has TRBV3-1 (or the pseudogene TRBV3-2) and TRBJ1-4; 9 bases align to TRBD1. V gave up 2 bases and J gave up 11 bases; unmatched junction bases: 15. The CDR3 consists of 17 residues. The germline gives CDR1 LGHDT, CDR2 YNNKEL (reference sequence). Written as DNA, the CDR3 is TGTGCCAGCAGCCAAACAAAGCCCGGGACAGGGTTAAGTAAACTGTTTTTT. It yields the protein CASSQTKPGTGLSKLFF.

This sequence joins TRBV6-2 or TRBV6-3 and TRBJ2-4; D possibly corresponds to TRBD1 (6 bases). Germline CDR1 is MNHEY and CDR2 is SVGEGT. This CDR3 is 15 amino acids long. The germline V and J ends were trimmed by 2 bases and 4 bases, with 12 bases remaining between them. In DNA, the CDR3 is TGTGCCAGCAGTTACCACTCCGGGACAAAAAACATTCAGTACTTC. Its translation is CASSYHSGTKNIQYF.

The rearrangement links TRBV5-6 to TRBJ1-1, with D hard to call. The V gene's germline CDR1 is SGHDT and CDR2 YYEEEE. The CDR3 consists of 15 residues. Trimming shortened V by 4 bases and J by 0 bases, and 13 bases separated the two germline ends. CDR3 DNA sequence: TGTGCCAGCAGCGACCGGGCCTCCATGAACACTGAAGCTTTCTTT. Its protein product is CASSDRASMNTEAFF.

The chain uses TRBV28 and TRBJ1-3, with a tentative D call TRBD1 (5 bases). V shed 5 bases and J shed 3 bases, with 8 bases lying between them. This CDR3 contains 13 residues. Germline assignment: CDR1 MDHEN and CDR2 SYDVKM. In DNA form, the CDR3 reads TGTGCCAGCAGTACGGGACGTGGAAACACCATATATTTT. This encodes CASSTGRGNTIYF.

The chain links TRBV6-4 to TRBJ2-3; 13 bases line up with TRBD2. CDR3 size: 19 residues. Germline CDR1 MRHNA, CDR2 SNTAGT. After removal of 3 bases from V and 2 bases from J, the junction contained 11 bases not matched to a gene. In DNA form, the CDR3 reads TGTGCCAGCAGTGAAACCTCGGGACTAGCGGGGAGACCCACAGATACGCAGTATTTT. Translating gives CASSETSGLAGRPTDTQYF.